This T cell receptor beta chain originates from a study of T-cell memory formation after mild COVID-19. Overall study context: TCR clusters showed largely donor specificity.

TCRdb reanalysed the 5' RACE reads using MiXCR and keeps one entry per CDR3 protein. The sample has more than 25,000 distinct CDR3 sequences, 6% to 9.5% seen once. In its sample, this clonotype was seen many times. The source is an adult woman who had mild COVID-19 (a few samples of this study predate the infection). Cell type and time point are not known. Sequenced input: PBMCs or a T cell subset sorted from them (not recorded which).

The CDR3 coding sequence is TGTGCCACGACCCAGGGGGGGGGAGGGTACAATGAGCAGTTCTTC. Its protein product is CATTQGGGGYNEQFF. J is TRBJ2-1 and V is TRBV24-1, with D tentatively TRBD1 or TRBD2 (7 bases each). The germline gives CDR1 KGHDR, CDR2 SFDVKD. V gave up 10 bases and J gave up 4 bases, with 19 bases separating them. This CDR3 is 15 amino acids long.